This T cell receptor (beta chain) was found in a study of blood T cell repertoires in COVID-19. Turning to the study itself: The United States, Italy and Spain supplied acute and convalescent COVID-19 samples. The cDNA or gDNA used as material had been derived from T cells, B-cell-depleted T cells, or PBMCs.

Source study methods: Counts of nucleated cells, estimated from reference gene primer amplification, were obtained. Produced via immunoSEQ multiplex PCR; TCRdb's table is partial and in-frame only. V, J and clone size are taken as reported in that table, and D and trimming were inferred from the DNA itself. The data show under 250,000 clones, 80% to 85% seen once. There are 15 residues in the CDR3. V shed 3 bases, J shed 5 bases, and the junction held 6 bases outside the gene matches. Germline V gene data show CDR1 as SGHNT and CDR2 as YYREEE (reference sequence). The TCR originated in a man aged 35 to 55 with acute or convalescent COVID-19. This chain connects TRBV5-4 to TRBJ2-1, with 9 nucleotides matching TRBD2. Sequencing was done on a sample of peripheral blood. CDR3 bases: TGTGCCAGCAGCTATCCTCTAGCGGGGCACAATGAGCAGTTCTTC. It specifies CASSYPLAGHNEQFF.